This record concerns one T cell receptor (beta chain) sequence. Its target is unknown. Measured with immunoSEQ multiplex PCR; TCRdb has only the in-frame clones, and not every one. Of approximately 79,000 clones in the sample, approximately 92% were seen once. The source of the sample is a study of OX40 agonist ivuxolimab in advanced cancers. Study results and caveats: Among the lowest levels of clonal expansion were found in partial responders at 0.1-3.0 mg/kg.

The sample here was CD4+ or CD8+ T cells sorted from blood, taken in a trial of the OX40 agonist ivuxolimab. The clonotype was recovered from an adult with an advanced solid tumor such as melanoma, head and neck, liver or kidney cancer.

CDR3: CASSSSRGGSSYEQYF. CDR3 bases: TGTGCCAGCAGCTCGTCACGTGGGGGCAGCTCCTACGAGCAGTACTTC. This rearrangement joins TRBV11-3 to TRBJ2-7; D is perhaps TRBD1 (6 bases). This CDR3 contains 16 residues. Trimming stripped 4 bases from V and 0 bases from J, with 16 bases between. Looked up from germline, CDR1 is SGHNT and CDR2 is YENEEA.